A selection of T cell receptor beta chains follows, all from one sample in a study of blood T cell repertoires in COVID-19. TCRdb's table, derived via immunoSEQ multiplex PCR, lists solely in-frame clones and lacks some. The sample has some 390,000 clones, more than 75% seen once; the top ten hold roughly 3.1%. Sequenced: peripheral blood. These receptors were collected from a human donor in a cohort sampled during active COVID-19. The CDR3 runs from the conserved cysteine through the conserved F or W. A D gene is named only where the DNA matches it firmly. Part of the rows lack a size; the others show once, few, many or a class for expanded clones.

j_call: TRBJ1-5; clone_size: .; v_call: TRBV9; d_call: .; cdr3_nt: TGTGCCAGCAGCGCGGACAGAGATTATCAGCCCCAGCATTTT; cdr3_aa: CASSADRDYQPQHF
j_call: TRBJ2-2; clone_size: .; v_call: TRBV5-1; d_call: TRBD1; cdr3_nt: TGCGCCAGCAGCCTGGGACAGCAGGCGAACACCGGGGAGCTGTTTTTT; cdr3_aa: CASSLGQQANTGELFF
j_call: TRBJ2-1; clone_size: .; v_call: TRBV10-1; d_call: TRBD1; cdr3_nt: TGCGCCAGCAGTGAGGACAGGGGCTCCTACAATGAGCAGTTCTTC; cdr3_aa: CASSEDRGSYNEQFF
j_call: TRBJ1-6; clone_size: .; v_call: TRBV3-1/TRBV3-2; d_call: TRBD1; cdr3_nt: TGTGCCAGCAGCCTCCAGACAGGGGTGGGTTCACCCCTCCACTTT; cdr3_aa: CASSLQTGVGSPLHF
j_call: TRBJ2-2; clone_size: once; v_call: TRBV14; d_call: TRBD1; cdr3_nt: TGTGCCAGCAGCTATCAGACAGGGGAGACCGGGGAGCTGTTTTTT; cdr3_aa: CASSYQTGETGELFF
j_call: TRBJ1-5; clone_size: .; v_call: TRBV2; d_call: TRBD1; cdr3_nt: TGTGCCAGCAGTCCGGACAGGCTAGACCAGCCCCAGCATTTT; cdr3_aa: CASSPDRLDQPQHF
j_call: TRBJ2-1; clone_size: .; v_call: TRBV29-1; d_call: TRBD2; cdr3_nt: TGCAGCGTTGAATCACAGACCGGGGAGCGGGGGTACAATGAGCAGTTCTTC; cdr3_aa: CSVESQTGERGYNEQFF
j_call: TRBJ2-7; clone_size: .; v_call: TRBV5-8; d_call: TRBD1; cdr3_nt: TGTGCCAGCAGCTTGAGACGGGACAGACACTACGAGCAGTACTTC; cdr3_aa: CASSLRRDRHYEQYF
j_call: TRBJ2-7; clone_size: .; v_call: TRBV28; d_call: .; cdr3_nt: TGTGCCAGCAGTTTGAGTCTTGTCGAGCTCTCCTACGAGCAGTACTTC; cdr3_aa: CASSLSLVELSYEQYF
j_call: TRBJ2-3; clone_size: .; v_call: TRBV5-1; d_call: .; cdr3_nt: TGCGCCAGCAGCTTGACGGGGGACACAGATACGCAGTATTTT; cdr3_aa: CASSLTGDTDTQYF
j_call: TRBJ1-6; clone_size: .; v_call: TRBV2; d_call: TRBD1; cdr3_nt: TGTGCCAGCAGCAAGGACACCGACAGGGGACGAACTTCACCCCTCCACTTT; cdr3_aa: CASSKDTDRGRTSPLHF
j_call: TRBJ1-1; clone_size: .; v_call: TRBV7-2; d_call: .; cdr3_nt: TGTGCCAGCAGCTTAGTCGCATACACCAACACTGAAGCTTTCTTT; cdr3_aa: CASSLVAYTNTEAFF
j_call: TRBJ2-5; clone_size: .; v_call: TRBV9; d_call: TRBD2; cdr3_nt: TGTGCCAGCAGCGGGGACCGGGGGAGTAGCGGGGGCTCCCAAGAGACCCAGTACTTC; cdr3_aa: CASSGDRGSSGGSQETQYF
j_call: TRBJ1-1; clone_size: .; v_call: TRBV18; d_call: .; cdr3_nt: TGTGCCAGCTCACCGAGCCTAACTATGAACACTGAAGCTTTCTTT; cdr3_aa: CASSPSLTMNTEAFF
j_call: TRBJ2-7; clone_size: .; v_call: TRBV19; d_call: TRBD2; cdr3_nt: TGTGCCAGTACCTCATCGACTAGCGCCACCTACGAGCAGTACTTC; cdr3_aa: CASTSSTSATYEQYF
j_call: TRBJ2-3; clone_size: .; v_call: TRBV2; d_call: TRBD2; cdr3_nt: TGTGCCAGCATGGGGGGGACCGGCACAGATACGCAGTATTTT; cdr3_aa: CASMGGTGTDTQYF
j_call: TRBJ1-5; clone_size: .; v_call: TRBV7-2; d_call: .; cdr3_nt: TGTGCCAGCAGCACAGCGGGGGATCAGCCCCAGCATTTT; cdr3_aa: CASSTAGDQPQHF
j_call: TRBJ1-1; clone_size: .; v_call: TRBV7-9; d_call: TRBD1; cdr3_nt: TGTGCCAGCAGACAACAGGGGGCGATCACTGAAGCTTTCTTT; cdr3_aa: CASRQQGAITEAFF
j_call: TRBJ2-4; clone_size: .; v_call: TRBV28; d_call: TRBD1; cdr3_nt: TGTGCCAGCAGTAAGCAGGGGGCTTTATCCAAAAACATTCAGTACTTC; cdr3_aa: CASSKQGALSKNIQYF
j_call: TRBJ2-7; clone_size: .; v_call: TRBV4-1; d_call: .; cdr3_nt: TGCGCCAGCAGCCAAGATAGGGGTACTTGGGACTACGAGCAGTACTTC; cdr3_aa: CASSQDRGTWDYEQYF
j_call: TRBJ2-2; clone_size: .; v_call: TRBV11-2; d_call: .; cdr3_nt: TGTGCCAGCAGCCCGAAAATACGGACAGTTTGGAACACCGGGGAGCTGTTTTTT; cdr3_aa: CASSPKIRTVWNTGELFF
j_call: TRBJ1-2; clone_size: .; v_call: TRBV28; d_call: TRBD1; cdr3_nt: TGTGCCAGCACCCCTCAAGGGGACAGATCTAACTATGGCTACACCTTC; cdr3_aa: CASTPQGDRSNYGYTF
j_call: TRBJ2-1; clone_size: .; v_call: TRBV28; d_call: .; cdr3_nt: TGTGCCAGCAGTCCGACCATGGCGGGTTCGTACGGAGAATACAATGAGCAGTTCTTC; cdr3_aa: CASSPTMAGSYGEYNEQFF
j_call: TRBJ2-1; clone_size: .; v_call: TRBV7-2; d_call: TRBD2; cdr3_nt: TGTGCCAGCAGCTTAGGGTCTAGCGGTATGTATGAGCAGTTCTTC; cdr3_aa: CASSLGSSGMYEQFF
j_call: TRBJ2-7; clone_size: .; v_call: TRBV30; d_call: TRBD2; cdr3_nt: TGTGCCTGGAGCCGGGGACTAGCGGGAGGGCGAAACGAGCAGTACTTC; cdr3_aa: CAWSRGLAGGRNEQYF
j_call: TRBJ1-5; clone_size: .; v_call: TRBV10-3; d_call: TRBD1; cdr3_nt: TGTGCCATCAGCCCGACAGGGGAAGCGGGTCAGCCCCAGCATTTT; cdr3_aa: CAISPTGEAGQPQHF
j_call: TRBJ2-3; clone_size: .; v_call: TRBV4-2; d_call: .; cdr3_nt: TGTGCCAGCAGCCTTCGCGGGGGCGGTACAGATACGCAGTATTTT; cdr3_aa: CASSLRGGGTDTQYF
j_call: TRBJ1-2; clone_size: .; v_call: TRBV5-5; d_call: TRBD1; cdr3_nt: TGTGCCAGCAGCGAAACAGGGGGCTCTGGCTACACCTTC; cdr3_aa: CASSETGGSGYTF
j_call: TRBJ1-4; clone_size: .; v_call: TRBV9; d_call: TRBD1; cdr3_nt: TGTGCCAGCAGCGCAGTACAGGGGGCAAATGAAAAACTGTTTTTT; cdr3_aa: CASSAVQGANEKLFF
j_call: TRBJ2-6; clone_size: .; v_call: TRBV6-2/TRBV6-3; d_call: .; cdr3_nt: TGTGCCAGCAGTAAACGGAGCTCTGGGGCCAACGTCCTGACTTTC; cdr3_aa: CASSKRSSGANVLTF
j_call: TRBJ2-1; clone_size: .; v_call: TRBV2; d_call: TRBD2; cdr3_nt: TGTGCCAGCAGTTTACTTACGGGACTAGTGAGCGACAATGAGCAGTTCTTC; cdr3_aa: CASSLLTGLVSDNEQFF
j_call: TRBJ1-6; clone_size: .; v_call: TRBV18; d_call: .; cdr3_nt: TGTGCCAGCTCACCCATTAGCGGCGAGGGTGGCAGGAATTCACCCCTCCACTTT; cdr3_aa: CASSPISGEGGRNSPLHF
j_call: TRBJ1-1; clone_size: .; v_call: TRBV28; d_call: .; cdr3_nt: TGTGCCAGCAACTCCTTCAGGGTTCAGAACACTGAAGCTTTCTTT; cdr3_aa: CASNSFRVQNTEAFF
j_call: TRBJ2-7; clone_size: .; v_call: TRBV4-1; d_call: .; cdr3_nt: TGCGCCAGCAGCCAAGATAAGGCTCGGAGGGGCCACGAGCAGTACTTC; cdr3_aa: CASSQDKARRGHEQYF
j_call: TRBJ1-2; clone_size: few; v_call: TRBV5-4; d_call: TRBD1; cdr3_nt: TGTGCCAGCAGCGGGGGACAGAACTATGGCTACACCTTC; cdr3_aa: CASSGGQNYGYTF
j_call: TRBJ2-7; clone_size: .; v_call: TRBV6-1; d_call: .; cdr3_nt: TGTGCCAGCAGTGAGCGGTCCAGCCGCTTTGAGGAGCAGTACTTC; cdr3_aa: CASSERSSRFEEQYF
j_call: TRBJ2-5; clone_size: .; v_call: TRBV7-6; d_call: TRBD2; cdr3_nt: TGTGCCAGCAGCTATCGGACTAGCGGGGCTGGGGAGACCCAGTACTTC; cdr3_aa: CASSYRTSGAGETQYF
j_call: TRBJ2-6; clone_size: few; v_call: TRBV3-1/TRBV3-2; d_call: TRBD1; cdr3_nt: TGTGCCAGCAGCCGGGGACAGGGTAGTGGGGCCAACGTCCTGACTTTC; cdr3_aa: CASSRGQGSGANVLTF
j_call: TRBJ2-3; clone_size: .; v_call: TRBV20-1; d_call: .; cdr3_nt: TGCAGTGCTAGTCCCCTATATACGCAGTATTTT; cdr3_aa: CSASPLYTQYF
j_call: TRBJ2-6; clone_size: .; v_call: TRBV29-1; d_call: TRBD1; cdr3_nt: TGCAGCGTGACAGGGGGCACTGGGGCCAACGTCCTGACTTTC; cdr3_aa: CSVTGGTGANVLTF
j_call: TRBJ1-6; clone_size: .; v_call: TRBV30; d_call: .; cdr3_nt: TGTGCCTCGACTCTAGGAAATTCACCCCTCCACTTT; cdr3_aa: CASTLGNSPLHF
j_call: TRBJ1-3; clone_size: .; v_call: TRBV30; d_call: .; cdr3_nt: TGTGCCTGGAGCCTCCTGGGCCAGGAATTCTCTGGAAACACCATATATTTT; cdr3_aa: CAWSLLGQEFSGNTIYF
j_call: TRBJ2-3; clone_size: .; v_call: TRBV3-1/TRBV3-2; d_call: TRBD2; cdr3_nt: TGTGCCAGCAGCCAAGCTAGCGGAAATACGCAGTATTTT; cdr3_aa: CASSQASGNTQYF
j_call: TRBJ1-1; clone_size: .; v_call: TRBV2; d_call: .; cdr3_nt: TGTGCCAGCGTACAGGTTGGGCGGGGAACGACACCTGAAGCTTTCTTT; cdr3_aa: CASVQVGRGTTPEAFF
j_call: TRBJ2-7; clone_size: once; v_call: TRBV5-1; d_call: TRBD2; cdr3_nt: TGCGCCAGCAGCTTTAGCGGGGGCCTCTCCTACGAGCAGTACTTC; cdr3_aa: CASSFSGGLSYEQYF
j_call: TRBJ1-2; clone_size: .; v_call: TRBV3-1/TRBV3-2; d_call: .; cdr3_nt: TGTGCCAGCAGCCAAGGTACAAATTCGTATGGCTACACCTTC; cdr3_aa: CASSQGTNSYGYTF
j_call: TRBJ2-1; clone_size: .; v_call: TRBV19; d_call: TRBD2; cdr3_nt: TGTGCCAGTAGCTATAGCGGGGGGTCCTACAATGAGCAGTTCTTC; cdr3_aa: CASSYSGGSYNEQFF
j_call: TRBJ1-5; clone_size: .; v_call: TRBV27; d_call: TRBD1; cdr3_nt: TGTGCCAGCAGTCCCCTGGGACAGGGCCTTCAGCCCCAGCATTTT; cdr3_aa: CASSPLGQGLQPQHF
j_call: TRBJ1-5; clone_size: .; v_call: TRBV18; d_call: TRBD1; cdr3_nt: TGTGCCAGCTCACAAGGACAGGGCGATCAGCCCCAGCATTTT; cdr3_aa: CASSQGQGDQPQHF
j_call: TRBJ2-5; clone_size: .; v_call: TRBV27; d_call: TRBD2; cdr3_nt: TGTGCCAGCAGTCCGGGACTAGAGGCTAGGGAGACCCAGTACTTC; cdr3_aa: CASSPGLEARETQYF
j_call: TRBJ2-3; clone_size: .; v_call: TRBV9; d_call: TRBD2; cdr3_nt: TGTGCCAGCAGCGTAGCTTCTAGCGGGAGCGATACGCAGTATTTT; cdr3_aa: CASSVASSGSDTQYF
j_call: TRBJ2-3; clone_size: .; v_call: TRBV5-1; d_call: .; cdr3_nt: TGCGCCAGCAGCTTGGTCAATAGTGCAGATACGCAGTATTTT; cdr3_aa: CASSLVNSADTQYF
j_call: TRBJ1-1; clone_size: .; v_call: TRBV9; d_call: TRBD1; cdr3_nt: TGTGCCAGCAGCGTTGGGGAGTCGACAGGGGTGAACACTGAAGCTTTCTTT; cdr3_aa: CASSVGESTGVNTEAFF
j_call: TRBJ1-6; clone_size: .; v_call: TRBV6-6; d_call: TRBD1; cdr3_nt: TGTGCCAGCAGTTACAACAGGGGACAGAGCAATTCACCCCTCCACTTT; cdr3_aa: CASSYNRGQSNSPLHF
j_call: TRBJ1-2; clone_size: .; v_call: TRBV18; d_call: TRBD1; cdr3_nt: TGTGCCAGCTCAGTCTCTTCGAGGACAGGGGATGGCTACACCTTC; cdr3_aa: CASSVSSRTGDGYTF
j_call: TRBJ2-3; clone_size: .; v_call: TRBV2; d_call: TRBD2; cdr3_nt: TGTGCCAGCAGTGGAGACGGACTGGGGGGGAGCACAGATACGCAGTATTTT; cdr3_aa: CASSGDGLGGSTDTQYF